The clone carrying this T cell receptor beta chain was counted between two and nine times. The data are from a study of blood T cell repertoires in COVID-19. Study overall: From T cells, B-cell-depleted T cells, or PBMCs came the material, which was cDNA or gDNA.

Germline V lookup: CDR1 SGDLS, CDR2 YYNGEE. The CDR3 has 13 residues. V lost 0 bases to trimming and J lost 7 bases, with 11 bases between them. Profiled with immunoSEQ multiplex PCR; TCRdb holds only in-frame clones, not every one. The sample holds a few hundred thousand clones; about 91% are singletons and the top ten take around 12%. The rearrangement links TRBV9 to TRBJ2-7, with D tentatively TRBD2 (5 bases). Sample: peripheral blood. The clonotype comes from a woman aged 50 to 65 with COVID-19, enrolled during active disease. CDR3 loop: CASSVEGRGEQYF. CDR3 DNA: TGTGCCAGCAGCGTAGAGGGAAGAGGGGAGCAGTACTTC. The variable domain in full, with the rest retrieved from reference TRBV9 and TRBJ2-7, is DSGVTQTPKHLITATGQRVTLRCSPRSGDLSVYWYQQSLDQGLQFLIQYYNGEERAKGNILERFSAQQFPDLHSELNLSSLELGDSALYFCASSVEGRGEQYFGPGTRLTVT.